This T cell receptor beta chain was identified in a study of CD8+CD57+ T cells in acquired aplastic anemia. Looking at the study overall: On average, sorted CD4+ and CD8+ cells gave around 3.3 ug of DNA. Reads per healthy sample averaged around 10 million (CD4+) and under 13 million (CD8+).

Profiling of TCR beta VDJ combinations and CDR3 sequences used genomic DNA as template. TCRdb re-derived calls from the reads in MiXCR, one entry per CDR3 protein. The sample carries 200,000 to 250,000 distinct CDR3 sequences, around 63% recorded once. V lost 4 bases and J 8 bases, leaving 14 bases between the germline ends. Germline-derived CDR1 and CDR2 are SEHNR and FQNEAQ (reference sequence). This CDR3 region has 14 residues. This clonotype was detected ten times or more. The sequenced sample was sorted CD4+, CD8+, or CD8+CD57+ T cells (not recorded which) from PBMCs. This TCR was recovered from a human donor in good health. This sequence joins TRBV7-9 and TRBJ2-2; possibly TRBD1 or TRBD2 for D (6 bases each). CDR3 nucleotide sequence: TGTGCCAGCAGCTCCCGGGGGCACCCGGGGGAGCTGTTTTTT. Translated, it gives CASSSRGHPGELFF.